Each of the 11 T cell receptor beta chains below was sequenced from the same sample in a study of PD-1 blockade in classical Hodgkin lymphoma. This table comes from immunoSEQ multiplex PCR, and its TCRdb copy is limited to in-frame clones, with some not included. The table includes about 110,000 clones, roughly nine tenths detected once. The patients all showed relapse after autologous stem cell transplantation, while their brentuximab vedotin exposure varied. The material sequenced was peripheral blood mononuclear cells (PBMCs), taken before the second cycle of nivolumab. The receptors here all came from a human donor with classical Hodgkin lymphoma.

V is TRBV19 and J is TRBJ1-1, with unresolved D. The CDR3 runs 17 residues. Trimming took off 10 bases at V and 7 bases at J, with 31 bases between the two ends. Germline V CDR1 and CDR2: LNHDA, SQIVND (reference sequence). The CDR3 nucleotides are TGTGCCACCCTAACATCGGCGGGGAGGTCGTTCCCCAATGAAGCTTTCTTT. It encodes CATLTSAGRSFPNEAFF.

This chain joins TRBV5-4 and TRBJ2-7; D perhaps matches TRBD1 (6 bases). V was shortened by 0 bases and J by 3 bases, with 10 bases between the two germline ends. Germline V gene data show CDR1 as SGHNT and CDR2 as YYREEE (reference sequence). This CDR3 comprises 14 residues. The CDR3 nucleotides read TGTGCCAGCAGCTTGGAAAGGACAGACTACGAGCAGTACTTC. Protein product: CASSLERTDYEQYF. The full variable domain, rest sourced from reference TRBV5-4 and TRBJ2-7, is ETGVTQSPTHLIKTRGQQVTLRCSSQSGHNTVSWYQQALGQGPQFIFQYYREEENGRGNFPPRFSGLQFPNYSSELNVNALELDDSALYLCASSLERTDYEQYFGPGTRLTVT.

V gene TRBV25-1 combines with J gene TRBJ2-7; the D gene is possibly TRBD2 (5 bases). The CDR3 runs to 14 residues. V lost 6 bases and J lost 4, with 16 bases in between. The V gene's germline CDR1 is MGHDK and CDR2 SYGVNS. In nucleotides, the CDR3 is TGTGCCAGCAGGCCATGGGCTAGCAATTACGAGCAGTACTTC. It yields the protein CASRPWASNYEQYF.

The V gene is TRBV25-1, the J gene TRBJ1-2; D is possibly TRBD1 (6 bases). Germline CDR1 and CDR2: MGHDK and SYGVNS. Trimming removed 7 bases from V and 6 bases from J, with 21 bases in between. The CDR3 covers 15 residues. Written as DNA, the CDR3 is TGTGCCAGCACCTGGGGGGCCGGAGGGAGTAATGGCTACACCTTC. It codes for CASTWGAGGSNGYTF.

This sequence joins TRBV18 and TRBJ2-5, with TRBD1 as a possible D gene (5 bases). In germline, CDR1 is KGHSH, CDR2 LQKENI. The CDR3 covers 15 residues. The V gene lost 3 bases and the J gene lost 7 bases, with 18 bases spanning the gap. For the CDR3, the DNA is TGTGCCAGCTCACCGCAGTTGGTTTACCAGGGGACCCAGTACTTC. As protein: CASSPQLVYQGTQYF.

The chain links TRBV27 to TRBJ2-1; 10 bases align to TRBD2. This CDR3 spans 14 amino acids. Germline V lookup: CDR1 MNHEY, CDR2 SMNVEV (reference sequence). Trimming at V came to 2 bases and at J to 11 bases, leaving 6 bases not matched to a gene. The CDR3 protein is CASSLLAGEVKQFF. The CDR3 DNA sequence: TGTGCCAGCAGTTTACTAGCGGGAGAGGTCAAGCAGTTCTTC.

The V call is TRBV2, the J call TRBJ1-6; D is undetermined. This CDR3 region has 15 residues. V lost 7 bases and J 6 bases, leaving 16 bases between the germline ends. Germline V gene data show CDR1 as SNHLY and CDR2 as FYNNEI. In nucleotides, the CDR3 is TGTGCCAGCATTAAGAACTCCGGAGGTAATTCACCCCTCCACTTT. This encodes CASIKNSGGNSPLHF.

J is TRBJ2-7 and V is TRBV29-1; 8 nucleotides match TRBD1. CDR3 length: 11 residues. V was clipped by 6 bases and J by 7 bases; unmatched bases: 5. Per the germline V gene, CDR1 is SQVTM and CDR2 is ANQGSEA. The CDR3 is CSVRQGMEQYF. The CDR3 region has the DNA TGCAGCGTACGACAGGGGATGGAGCAGTACTTC.

This clone is medium-sized. The chain carries TRBV19 and TRBJ1-5; D is unclear. V gave up 5 bases and J gave up 3 bases, with 17 bases separating them. CDR1 and CDR2 (germline): LNHDA, SQIVND (reference sequence). The CDR3 totals 16 residues. In DNA, the CDR3 is TGTGCCAGTAGTCTCGCCCTTGGCATTTACAATCAGCCCCAGCATTTT. It translates to CASSLALGIYNQPQHF.

A single count supports this clone. The V gene is TRBV7-2, the J gene TRBJ2-1; 8 bases align to TRBD2. There are 16 residues in the CDR3. V was pared by 5 bases and J by 3 bases, with 9 bases of the junction left unmatched. CDR1 and CDR2 (germline): SGHTA, FQGNSA. This CDR3 is CASSLHSGNNYNEQFF. The CDR3 DNA follows: TGTGCCAGCAGCCTCCATAGCGGGAATAACTACAATGAGCAGTTCTTC.

The chain combines TRBV28 with TRBJ2-7; 10 bases line up with TRBD2. The V segment lost 3 bases and the J segment 5 bases; nucleotides outside the gene matches: 4. The V gene's germline CDR1 is MDHEN and CDR2 SYDVKM. The length of the CDR3 is 14 residues. The chain's CDR3 is CASSLWLAGDEQYF. The CDR3 DNA reads TGTGCCAGCAGTTTGTGGCTAGCGGGAGACGAGCAGTACTTC.